What follows are 26 T cell receptor beta chains derived from one specimen sequenced in a study of T cell responses to AZD1222 COVID-19 vaccine (dated by TCRdb to about 2021). The library was produced with the immunoSEQ multiplex PCR assay. This is the immuneACCESS table as TCRdb keeps it, with only in-frame sequences that have V and J called. A part of the clones is gone; compared with another copy, unresolved V genes explain less than half, and the rest is unexplained. The sample table shows approximately 140,000 clones, and about 91% are seen once. The top ten clonotypes cover about 1.3% of the sample. The time point label for this specimen denotes: baseline before first vaccination. This specimen consisted of peripheral blood, obtained on day 0 of AZD1222 vaccination. Receptor source: an adult in good health.

V usage is TRBV27 and J usage is TRBJ1-1; no reliable D call. The ends were cut back, 5 bases at V and 5 bases at J, with 15 bases in the middle. This CDR3 contains 14 residues. Per germline, CDR1 MNHEY and CDR2 SMNVEV (reference sequence). CDR3 loop: CASSKNDGRTEAFF. As DNA, the CDR3 is TGTGCCAGCAGTAAAAACGACGGGCGGACTGAAGCTTTCTTT.

V usage is TRBV5-1 and J usage is TRBJ2-1; 11 bases are a match to TRBD2. Trimming cost V 0 bases and J 8 bases; bases outside gene matches: 10. The CDR3 contains 17 residues. Per germline, CDR1 SGHRS and CDR2 YFSETQ. CDR3 in amino acids: CASSLEGGLAAGDEQFF. The CDR3 nucleotides are TGCGCCAGCAGCTTGGAAGGGGGACTAGCGGCGGGCGATGAGCAGTTCTTC.

The gene calls are TRBV28 and TRBJ1-2; maybe TRBD1 (5 bases). In germline, CDR1 is MDHEN, CDR2 SYDVKM. Trimming took 7 bases from V and 8 from J, leaving 11 bases between them. This CDR3 is built from 11 residues. The CDR3 DNA reads as TGTGCCAGCAACGGGGGTTGGGGCTACACCTTC. Protein: CASNGGWGYTF.

As concerns this clone: At the DNA level, this CDR3 is encoded by other sequences in the same sample as well. The rearrangement uses TRBV25-1 and TRBJ1-2; perhaps TRBD1 as D (5 bases). Germline V lookup: CDR1 MGHDK, CDR2 SYGVNS. Trimming cost V 4 bases and J 0 bases, with 6 bases left between them. The CDR3 sequence is 13 residues long. CDR3 sequence reads: CASSVTANYGYTF. CDR3 bases: TGTGCCAGCAGTGTGACAGCTAACTATGGCTACACCTTC.

This chain uses TRBV28 with TRBJ2-5, with D possibly being TRBD2 (6 bases). Deletions cut 4 bases from V and 14 bases from J, with 17 bases between. Looked up from germline, CDR1 is MDHEN and CDR2 is SYDVKM. CDR3 length: 12 residues. Written as DNA, the CDR3 is TGTGCCAGCAGTTCCACCCTACGGGACTTTTACTTC. It is translated as CASSSTLRDFYF.

This chain joins TRBV24-1 and TRBJ1-5; unclear D gene. The CDR3 covers 15 residues. The V and J ends lost 3 bases and 0 bases respectively, with 8 bases between them. Per germline, CDR1 KGHDR and CDR2 SFDVKD. The CDR3 DNA follows: TGTGCCACCAGTGATGACACATCTAGCAATCAGCCCCAGCATTTT. It encodes CATSDDTSSNQPQHF.

This clone was picked up one time. The chain recombines TRBV19 with TRBJ2-1; D assignment may be TRBD1 or TRBD2 (7 bases each). There are 14 residues in the CDR3. Per the germline V gene, CDR1 is LNHDA and CDR2 is SQIVND (reference sequence). The V gene lost 9 bases and the J gene lost 1 base, with 13 bases spanning the gap. CDR3 sequence: CASLRGGSYNEQFF. In DNA form, the CDR3 reads TGTGCCAGCCTCAGGGGGGGGTCCTACAATGAGCAGTTCTTC.

The chain has TRBV7-9 and TRBJ2-7; no clear D. There are 12 residues in the CDR3. Germline values: CDR1 SEHNR, CDR2 FQNEAQ (reference sequence). Trimming took off 5 bases at V and 2 bases at J, with 7 bases between the two ends. The DNA of the CDR3 is TGTGCCAGCAGCCCCGTAACCTACGAGCAGTACTTC. Its protein product is CASSPVTYEQYF.

The chain combines TRBV12-3 or TRBV12-4 with TRBJ1-2; TRBD1 is a possible D gene (5 bases). Deletions cut 5 bases from V and 3 bases from J, with 10 bases between. CDR3 length equals 13 residues. CDR3 residues: CASSVQGYYGYTF. CDR3 DNA: TGTGCCAGCAGTGTCCAGGGCTACTATGGCTACACCTTC.

V and J are TRBV27 and TRBJ2-1, with 8 bases aligning to TRBD2. Germline V lookup: CDR1 MNHEY, CDR2 SMNVEV (reference sequence). The CDR3 consists of 17 residues. Unmatched junction bases numbered 12, after V lost 5 bases and J lost 3 bases. The CDR3 loop reads CASSPTRTSGIYNEQFF. The CDR3 DNA follows: TGTGCCAGCAGTCCTACCCGTACTAGCGGAATCTACAATGAGCAGTTCTTC.

This chain links TRBV11-3 with TRBJ2-3; D possibly corresponds to TRBD2 (6 bases). The CDR3 sequence is 14 residues long. Trimming removed 4 bases from V and 6 bases from J, with 14 bases in between. Germline assignment: CDR1 SGHNT and CDR2 YENEEA. The CDR3 sequence is CASSSGGVADTQYF. In nucleotides, the CDR3 is TGTGCCAGCAGCTCCGGGGGAGTTGCGGATACGCAGTATTTT.

The chain is built from TRBV7-2 and TRBJ2-1, with 9 positions matching TRBD2. In germline, CDR1 is SGHTA, CDR2 FQGNSA. The CDR3 extends over 15 amino acids. Unmatched junction bases numbered 3, after V lost 2 bases and J lost 4 bases. CDR3 bases: TGTGCCAGCAGCTTACGAGCGGGGGGTTACAATGAGCAGTTCTTC. This codes for CASSLRAGGYNEQFF.

The V and J genes are TRBV5-1 and TRBJ2-2; no firm D call. Per the germline V gene, CDR1 is SGHRS and CDR2 is YFSETQ. The CDR3 loop spans 16 amino acids. Trimming pared 0 bases from V and 2 bases from J, leaving 11 bases between. The CDR3: CASSLDSVGNTGELFF. The CDR3 DNA follows: TGCGCCAGCAGCTTGGACTCCGTAGGAAACACCGGGGAGCTGTTTTTT.

The chain employs TRBV4-3 and TRBJ1-5; no reliable D call. V was clipped by 1 base and J by 0 bases, with 7 bases between them. The CDR3 consists of 15 residues. Germline values: CDR1 LGHNA, CDR2 YSLEER. CDR3 residues: CASSQVPGSNQPQHF. CDR3 coding DNA: TGCGCCAGCAGCCAAGTGCCGGGTAGCAATCAGCCCCAGCATTTT.

This rearrangement joins TRBV7-9 to TRBJ1-1; D is undetermined. Germline CDR1 is SEHNR and CDR2 is FQNEAQ (reference sequence). CDR3 length: 14 residues. V lost 7 bases and J 1 base, leaving 13 bases between the germline ends. CDR3 in amino acids: CASTGTTPNTEAFF. The CDR3 DNA is TGTGCCAGCACCGGAACCACACCGAACACTGAAGCTTTCTTT.

This clone has just a few counts. The V and J genes are TRBV13 and TRBJ2-7; weak D call: TRBD1 (6 bases). The V gene lost 5 bases and the J gene lost 2 bases, with 10 bases spanning the gap. The CDR3 sequence is 13 residues long. Germline V gene lookup returns CDR1 PRHDT and CDR2 FYEKMQ (reference sequence). CDR3 sequence (DNA): TGTGCCAGCAGCAGGTACAGGGCCTACGAGCAGTACTTC. Translated, it gives CASSRYRAYEQYF.

The sample holds one count of this clone. This rearrangement joins TRBV13 to TRBJ1-6; TRBD1 might be the D (6 bases). Trimming took off 4 bases at V and 0 bases at J, with 13 bases between the two ends. This CDR3 has 17 amino acids. Germline CDR1 reads PRHDT; CDR2 reads FYEKMQ (reference sequence). This CDR3 is CASSSTGLSSYNSPLHF. The CDR3 DNA follows: TGTGCCAGCAGCTCTACAGGGTTGAGCTCCTATAATTCACCCCTCCACTTT.

The chain combines TRBV11-2 with TRBJ2-7; unclear D gene. The germline V gene encodes CDR1 SGHAT and CDR2 FQNNGV. The CDR3 contains 14 residues. Trimming shortened V by 0 bases and J by 3 bases, and 9 bases separated the two germline ends. The CDR3 region has the DNA TGTGCCAGCAGCTTAGAGGTCCCCTTCTACGAGCAGTACTTC. Translated: CASSLEVPFYEQYF.

The chain uses TRBV15 and TRBJ2-1; 10 bases align to TRBD1. The V segment lost 4 bases and the J segment 4 bases; nucleotides outside the gene matches: 4. CDR1 and CDR2 (germline): LNHNV, YYDKDF (reference sequence). The CDR3 totals 15 residues. The CDR3 region has the DNA TGTGCCACCAGCACAGAGGACAGGGGGTACAATGAGCAGTTCTTC. This encodes CATSTEDRGYNEQFF.

The chain has TRBV3-1 (or the pseudogene TRBV3-2) and TRBJ2-4; 7 bases are shared with TRBD2. Trimming cost V 0 bases and J 15 bases; bases outside gene matches: 14. In germline, CDR1 is LGHDT, CDR2 YNNKEL (reference sequence). This CDR3 comprises 15 residues. In DNA form, the CDR3 reads TGTGCCAGCAGCCAAGATGAAAGCGGGACTCTCTTCCGGTACTTC. Translation: CASSQDESGTLFRYF.

The chain has TRBV11-3 and TRBJ2-7; 8 bases are shared with TRBD1. The CDR3 length is 15 residues. CDR1 and CDR2 (germline): SGHNT, YENEEA. V dropped 6 bases and J dropped 6; count of bases not matched to a gene: 13. CDR3 region: CASREGTGEFAEQYF. CDR3 sequence (DNA): TGTGCCAGCAGAGAGGGGACAGGAGAGTTCGCCGAGCAGTACTTC.

This clone was picked up one time. The chain uses TRBV27 and TRBJ1-1, with D uncertain. Germline CDR1 MNHEY, CDR2 SMNVEV (reference sequence). V gave up 3 bases and J gave up 5 bases, with 10 bases separating them. The CDR3 covers 13 residues. As DNA, the CDR3 is TGTGCCAGCAGTTTGGGTCGAAGAACTGAAGCTTTCTTT. Amino acids: CASSLGRRTEAFF.

The genes are TRBV11-3 and TRBJ2-7; D tentatively reads TRBD1 or TRBD2 (5 bases each). This CDR3 is built from 15 residues. V was pared by 4 bases and J by 6 bases, with 19 bases between. Per germline, CDR1 SGHNT and CDR2 YENEEA. Written as DNA, the CDR3 is TGTGCCAGCAGCTCCAGGGTAGGAGGAGCGGTCGAGCAGTACTTC. This gives the protein CASSSRVGGAVEQYF.

This chain uses TRBV11-3 with TRBJ2-5, with D hard to call. The CDR3 contains 15 residues. In germline, CDR1 is SGHNT, CDR2 YENEEA. V was clipped by 5 bases and J by 4 bases, with 17 bases between them. The CDR3 DNA is TGTGCCAGCAGCCTCTCCTTGTTCAACGGAGAGACCCAGTACTTC. Protein: CASSLSLFNGETQYF. The complete variable domain, with remaining parts taken from reference TRBV11-3 and TRBJ2-5, reads EAGVVQSPRYKIIEKKQPVAFWCNPISGHNTLYWYLQNLGQGPELLIRYENEEAVDDSQLPKDRFSAERLKGVDSTLKIQPAELGDSAVYLCASSLSLFNGETQYFGPGTRLLVL.

CDR3 DNA sequence: TGCGCCAGCAGCTTGGTTGACTACCGGACCACCGGGGAGCTGTTTTTT. It encodes CASSLVDYRTTGELFF. This chain joins TRBV5-1 and TRBJ2-2; D possibly corresponds to TRBD2 (5 bases). CDR1 SGHRS and CDR2 YFSETQ come from the germline V gene. The CDR3 consists of 16 residues. The V and J ends lost 0 bases and 4 bases respectively, with 13 bases between them.

The V gene is TRBV7-9, the J gene TRBJ1-1; D possibly corresponds to TRBD1 (5 bases). Germline V gene lookup returns CDR1 SEHNR and CDR2 FQNEAQ (reference sequence). V shed 4 bases and J shed 1 base, with 10 bases lying between them. This CDR3 has 14 residues. The CDR3 protein is CASSWGSGNTEAFF. The CDR3 DNA sequence: TGTGCCAGCAGCTGGGGGAGTGGGAACACTGAAGCTTTCTTT.